What follows are 17 T cell receptor beta chains derived from one specimen sequenced in a study of cytomegalovirus exposure and HLA in healthy donors. TCRdb keeps only in-frame clones here, not all; method: immunoSEQ multiplex PCR. The sample includes a few hundred thousand clones, 88% seen only once; the top ten take about 0.9%. Sequenced: PBMCs. Source of these receptors: a woman between 18 and 29 years old in good health and CMV-seronegative.

This clone was seen just once. The chain employs TRBV28 and TRBJ1-1, with D possibly matching TRBD1 (5 bases). The CDR3 extends over 14 amino acids. With 6 bases removed from V and 0 bases from J, the gap between germline ends came to 11 bases. CDR1 is MDHEN, CDR2 SYDVKM, per germline. In DNA form, the CDR3 reads TGTGCCAGCAGACAGGAGTACATGAACACTGAAGCTTTCTTT. Protein: CASRQEYMNTEAFF.

The chain employs TRBV7-3 and TRBJ2-1, with 12 bases identical to TRBD2. V lost 5 bases and J lost 9; bases outside the gene matches: 5. The CDR3 extends over 14 amino acids. CDR1 and CDR2 (germline): SGHTA, FQGTGA. CDR3 nucleotide sequence: TGTGCCAGCAGCCCTAGCGGGAGGGTCGGTGAGCAGTTCTTC. This encodes CASSPSGRVGEQFF.

The V and J genes are TRBV2 and TRBJ2-2; 15 bases are a match to TRBD2. The CDR3 covers 16 residues. With 6 bases clipped from V and 5 bases from J, the junction kept 4 bases outside the gene matches. The germline V gene has CDR1 SNHLY and CDR2 FYNNEI. Here the CDR3 DNA reads TGTGCCAGCAGACCCGGACTAGCGGGAGGGACCGGGGAGCTGTTTTTT. This sequence encodes CASRPGLAGGTGELFF.

The chain combines TRBV19 with TRBJ2-5; 9 nucleotides line up with TRBD2. Looked up from germline, CDR1 is LNHDA and CDR2 is SQIVND (reference sequence). The CDR3 has 15 amino acids. V was clipped by 8 bases and J by 2 bases; unmatched bases: 9. The CDR3 region has the DNA TGTGCCAGTCGACCTCCGGGACTAGCACAAGAGACCCAGTACTTC. It is translated as CASRPPGLAQETQYF. The full variable domain, rest sourced from reference TRBV19 and TRBJ2-5, is DGGITQSPKYLFRKEGQNVTLSCEQNLNHDAMYWYRQDPGQGLRLIYYSQIVNDFQKGDIAEGYSVSREKKESFPLTVTSAQKNPTAFYLCASRPPGLAQETQYFGPGTRLLVL.

The chain employs TRBV25-1 and TRBJ2-7; D is possibly TRBD1 (6 bases). Trimming cost V 3 bases and J 2 bases, with 11 bases left between them. This CDR3 has 14 amino acids. The germline CDR1 and CDR2 sequences are MGHDK and SYGVNS. CDR3 coding DNA: TGTGCCAGCAGTGACGACAGGTATACCTACGAGCAGTACTTC. Its protein is CASSDDRYTYEQYF.

This clone was found once. This chain joins TRBV6-5 and TRBJ1-4, with D possibly matching TRBD1 (5 bases). V was cut by 2 bases and J by 7 bases, with 8 bases left in between. Germline CDR1 MNHEY, CDR2 SVGAGI. The CDR3 loop spans 13 amino acids. The CDR3 loop is CASSYGGAEKLFF. In DNA, the CDR3 is TGTGCCAGCAGTTACGGCGGGGCTGAAAAACTGTTTTTT.

The chain employs TRBV5-1 and TRBJ2-3, with D perhaps matching TRBD2 (6 bases). Germline CDR1 reads SGHRS; CDR2 reads YFSETQ. V lost 6 bases, J lost 2 bases, and 22 bases lay in between. The CDR3 length is 17 residues. CDR3 sequence reads: CASIWEAAEIITDTQYF. CDR3 nucleotides: TGCGCCAGCATATGGGAGGCAGCGGAGATAATCACAGATACGCAGTATTTT. Full variable domain (remainder filled in from reference TRBV5-1 and TRBJ2-3): KAGVTQTPRYLIKTRGQQVTLSCSPISGHRSVSWYQQTPGQGLQFLFEYFSETQRNKGNFPGRFSGRQFSNSRSEMNVSTLELGDSALYLCASIWEAAEIITDTQYFGPGTRLTVL.

The chain employs TRBV9 and TRBJ1-1; D might be TRBD1 (5 bases). Germline V gene data show CDR1 as SGDLS and CDR2 as YYNGEE. Trimming cost V 3 bases and J 0 bases, with 9 bases left between them. This CDR3 comprises 14 residues. CDR3 protein: CASSDDRLNTEAFF. For the CDR3, the DNA is TGTGCCAGCAGCGATGACAGACTGAACACTGAAGCTTTCTTT. Based on the CDR3 plus reference TRBV9 and TRBJ1-1, the full variable domain is DSGVTQTPKHLITATGQRVTLRCSPRSGDLSVYWYQQSLDQGLQFLIQYYNGEERAKGNILERFSAQQFPDLHSELNLSSLELGDSALYFCASSDDRLNTEAFFGQGTRLTVV.

The rearrangement links TRBV7-6 to TRBJ2-3, with a weak D call TRBD2 (5 bases). The CDR3 extends over 13 amino acids. Germline loops: CDR1 SGHVS, CDR2 FNYEAQ. The V end lost 5 bases, the J end lost 7 bases, and 13 bases lay between the germline ends. CDR3 in DNA: TGTGCCAGCAGCCGGCCCCGGGGAAATACGCAGTATTTT. It encodes CASSRPRGNTQYF.

The rearrangement joins TRBV28 to TRBJ1-5; D remains unclear. V was clipped by 3 bases and J by 0 bases, with 9 bases between them. The CDR3 runs to 15 residues. Germline CDR1 and CDR2: MDHEN and SYDVKM. The CDR3 DNA sequence: TGTGCCAGCAGTTTTTTAGACAATAGCAATCAGCCCCAGCATTTT. Its protein product is CASSFLDNSNQPQHF.

The chain combines TRBV15 with TRBJ2-1, with a possible D match to TRBD2 (6 bases). CDR1 and CDR2 (germline): LNHNV, YYDKDF (reference sequence). This CDR3 contains 16 residues. V was shortened by 3 bases and J by 4 bases, with 16 bases between the two germline ends. The CDR3 here is CATSSPGLAAYNEQFF. Written as DNA, the CDR3 is TGTGCCACCAGCAGCCCGGGACTGGCCGCTTACAATGAGCAGTTCTTC.

The chain combines TRBV28 with TRBJ1-5; possible D gene TRBD1, 6 bases. Germline V CDR1 and CDR2: MDHEN, SYDVKM. V was clipped by 3 bases and J by 4 bases, with 16 bases between them. This CDR3 is 16 amino acids long. The CDR3 spells CASSLHLGQGNQPQHF. The CDR3 DNA reads as TGTGCCAGCAGTTTGCACCTGGGCCAGGGGAATCAGCCCCAGCATTTT.

The rearrangement uses TRBV4-1 and TRBJ2-1; 10 bases agree with TRBD2. J was trimmed by 5 bases and V by 1 base; bases with no gene match: 2. Germline CDR1 reads MGHRA; CDR2 reads YSYEKL. This CDR3 has 15 residues. CDR3 sequence: CASSQVAGGHNEQFF. The CDR3 DNA reads as TGCGCCAGCAGCCAAGTAGCGGGAGGTCACAATGAGCAGTTCTTC.

The chain carries TRBV5-6 and TRBJ1-6; 8 bases are a match to TRBD1. The germline CDR1 and CDR2 sequences are SGHDT and YYEEEE. Trimming at V came to 0 bases and at J to 8 bases, leaving 4 bases not matched to a gene. The CDR3 loop spans 15 amino acids. For the CDR3, the DNA is TGTGCCAGCAGCTTGGGACAGGGGTGGCATTCACCCCTCCACTTT. This gives the protein CASSLGQGWHSPLHF.

This chain uses TRBV19 with TRBJ1-4; D is unclear. V was cut by 2 bases and J by 3 bases, with 10 bases left in between. Looked up from germline, CDR1 is LNHDA and CDR2 is SQIVND (reference sequence). The CDR3 spans 15 residues. The CDR3: CASSIRSAPNEKLFF. The CDR3 DNA reads TGTGCCAGTAGTATAAGGAGCGCCCCTAATGAAAAACTGTTTTTT.

This chain joins TRBV9 and TRBJ2-1; D is ambiguous. Germline-derived CDR1 and CDR2 are SGDLS and YYNGEE. The V and J ends lost 3 bases and 2 bases respectively, with 6 bases between them. This CDR3 is 13 amino acids long. CDR3 in DNA: TGTGCCAGCAGCGGGGCCCCCTACAATGAGCAGTTCTTC. Its translation is CASSGAPYNEQFF.

Only one count was recorded for this clone. V and J are TRBV25-1 and TRBJ2-7, with D tentatively TRBD1 (5 bases). CDR1 is MGHDK and CDR2 is SYGVNS in the germline V gene. Trimming took 1 base from V and 6 from J, leaving 13 bases between them. The CDR3 is made up of 14 amino acids. For the CDR3, the DNA is TGTGCCAGCAGTGAATCGTCAGGGCCAGGCGAGCAGTACTTC. Translating it yields CASSESSGPGEQYF.